This is a list of T cell receptor beta chains from one sample in a study of blood T cell repertoires in COVID-19. Profiling relied on immunoSEQ multiplex PCR, and the TCRdb table lists in-frame clones only, not all of them. The data contain roughly 220,000 clones, 80% to 90% of them singletons. The sequenced sample was PBMCs or T cells enriched from blood (not recorded which). The source of these receptors is a woman aged 40 to 50 with acute COVID-19. The CDR3 runs from the conserved cysteine through the conserved F or W. The D gene is left open where the match is weak. Some rows have no size entry. The others give once, few or many, or a class for an expanded clone.

cdr3_nt: TGTGCCAGCAAGTTAAGGGGCGGAGTGTTGGGTTCACCCCTCCACTTT
cdr3_aa: CASKLRGGVLGSPLHF
v_call: TRBV27
d_call: NA
j_call: TRBJ1-6
clone_size: many

cdr3_nt: TGTGCCAGCAGCCCTACAGGTTTTCAGGGCAATCAGCCCCAGCATTTT
cdr3_aa: CASSPTGFQGNQPQHF
v_call: TRBV6-2/TRBV6-3
d_call: NA
j_call: TRBJ1-5
clone_size: few

cdr3_nt: TGTGCCACCCGTCGACAGGGGGCTTCTGAAGCTTTCTTT
cdr3_aa: CATRRQGASEAFF
v_call: TRBV15
d_call: TRBD1
j_call: TRBJ1-1
clone_size: NA

cdr3_nt: TGTGCCATCGGGGGACTAGCGGGCCAGCCATCGCAGTATTTT
cdr3_aa: CAIGGLAGQPSQYF
v_call: TRBV10-3
d_call: TRBD2
j_call: TRBJ2-3
clone_size: NA

cdr3_nt: TGTGCCAGCAGCTTAGCTCGGGGAGTCGGGCAGTTCTTC
cdr3_aa: CASSLARGVGQFF
v_call: TRBV11-3
d_call: NA
j_call: TRBJ2-1
clone_size: NA

cdr3_nt: TGTGCCAGCAGACCTTGGGGGGACACTGAAGCTTTCTTT
cdr3_aa: CASRPWGDTEAFF
v_call: TRBV9
d_call: NA
j_call: TRBJ1-1
clone_size: NA

cdr3_nt: TGTGCCAGCAGCTCGGGACTAGCGGGAGTAAGAGAAGGGTATGAGCAGTTCTTC
cdr3_aa: CASSSGLAGVREGYEQFF
v_call: TRBV11-3
d_call: TRBD2
j_call: TRBJ2-1
clone_size: NA

cdr3_nt: TGTGCCAGCAGTGAATCAGGGGGGTACACTGAAGCTTTCTTT
cdr3_aa: CASSESGGYTEAFF
v_call: TRBV2
d_call: TRBD1
j_call: TRBJ1-1
clone_size: NA

cdr3_nt: TGTGCCAGCAGCCAAGAACGGACTGGACAGGGGGCCTACGAGCAGTACTTC
cdr3_aa: CASSQERTGQGAYEQYF
v_call: TRBV4-2
d_call: TRBD1
j_call: TRBJ2-7
clone_size: NA

cdr3_nt: TGTGCCAGCAGCTGGGCGGGACAGGGTAATGAAAAACTGTTTTTT
cdr3_aa: CASSWAGQGNEKLFF
v_call: TRBV7-9
d_call: TRBD1
j_call: TRBJ1-4
clone_size: NA

cdr3_nt: TGTGCCAGCAGTTCACAGGGGTTCCTGAACCGAAACACCATATATTTT
cdr3_aa: CASSSQGFLNRNTIYF
v_call: TRBV27
d_call: TRBD1
j_call: TRBJ1-3
clone_size: NA

cdr3_nt: TGTGCCAGCAGCTACAGGGAGGGTCAGCCCCAGCATTTT
cdr3_aa: CASSYREGQPQHF
v_call: TRBV3-1/TRBV3-2
d_call: NA
j_call: TRBJ1-5
clone_size: once

cdr3_nt: TGTGCCAGCGTGGACTTCAGGCTCAATGAGCAGTTCTTC
cdr3_aa: CASVDFRLNEQFF
v_call: TRBV6-5
d_call: NA
j_call: TRBJ2-1
clone_size: NA

cdr3_nt: TGTGCCAGCAGCTCCGGACTAGCGGGAGGCCGCTCCTACAATGAGCAGTTCTTC
cdr3_aa: CASSSGLAGGRSYNEQFF
v_call: TRBV7-8
d_call: TRBD2
j_call: TRBJ2-1
clone_size: NA

cdr3_nt: TGTGCCAGCAGCTCCATGCTAGACTATGGCTACACCTTC
cdr3_aa: CASSSMLDYGYTF
v_call: TRBV5-4
d_call: NA
j_call: TRBJ1-2
clone_size: NA

cdr3_nt: TGTGCCAGCAGCCGTTCGACAGGGACCATTATAAATTCACCCCTCCACTTT
cdr3_aa: CASSRSTGTIINSPLHF
v_call: TRBV7-8
d_call: TRBD1
j_call: TRBJ1-6
clone_size: NA

cdr3_nt: TGTGCCAGCAGCCCCTCGGCGGGGCCTAATGAAAAACTGTTTTTT
cdr3_aa: CASSPSAGPNEKLFF
v_call: TRBV5-5
d_call: NA
j_call: TRBJ1-4
clone_size: NA

cdr3_nt: TGTGCCAGCAGTTGGACTAGCGGGAGTTTTGAGCAGTTCTTC
cdr3_aa: CASSWTSGSFEQFF
v_call: TRBV2
d_call: TRBD2
j_call: TRBJ2-1
clone_size: NA

cdr3_nt: TGTGCCAGCACCCCGTCTGGGACAGCCTACGAGCAGTACTTC
cdr3_aa: CASTPSGTAYEQYF
v_call: TRBV7-9
d_call: TRBD1
j_call: TRBJ2-7
clone_size: medium-sized

cdr3_nt: TGTGCCAGCAAGACTAGCGGGAGTAATGAGCAGTTCTTC
cdr3_aa: CASKTSGSNEQFF
v_call: TRBV28
d_call: TRBD2
j_call: TRBJ2-1
clone_size: NA

cdr3_nt: TGTGCCACCAGCGAACAGGGGACCGGGGCCAACGTCCTGACTTTC
cdr3_aa: CATSEQGTGANVLTF
v_call: TRBV24-1
d_call: TRBD1
j_call: TRBJ2-6
clone_size: NA

cdr3_nt: TGTGCCAGTAGTAACAACCAACACACAGATACGCAGTATTTT
cdr3_aa: CASSNNQHTDTQYF
v_call: TRBV19
d_call: NA
j_call: TRBJ2-3
clone_size: many

cdr3_nt: TGTGCCAGCAGTTTAGGCAGGCCCAGAGGACTTTATCGGCCCCAGCATTTT
cdr3_aa: CASSLGRPRGLYRPQHF
v_call: TRBV28
d_call: NA
j_call: TRBJ1-5
clone_size: NA

cdr3_nt: TGCGCCAGCAGCTTGGCCGGACGTCAGGGCGGTGAGCAGTTCTTC
cdr3_aa: CASSLAGRQGGEQFF
v_call: TRBV5-1
d_call: NA
j_call: TRBJ2-1
clone_size: NA

cdr3_nt: TGTGCCAGCACCTCCGGGACAGCAGCTTTCTTT
cdr3_aa: CASTSGTAAFF
v_call: TRBV12-3/TRBV12-4
d_call: TRBD1
j_call: TRBJ1-1
clone_size: few

cdr3_nt: TGTGCCAGCAGTTTACCAGGATTCGAGCAGTACTTC
cdr3_aa: CASSLPGFEQYF
v_call: TRBV28
d_call: NA
j_call: TRBJ2-7
clone_size: NA

cdr3_nt: TGTGCCAGTAGACTTCCGGGACAGGGGCTTCACGGCTACACCTTC
cdr3_aa: CASRLPGQGLHGYTF
v_call: TRBV19
d_call: TRBD1
j_call: TRBJ1-2
clone_size: once

cdr3_nt: TGTGCCACCAGTCGAGGCGGGTGGGAGACCCAGTACTTC
cdr3_aa: CATSRGGWETQYF
v_call: TRBV24-1
d_call: NA
j_call: TRBJ2-5
clone_size: NA

cdr3_nt: TGTGCCAGTAGTATGCCTAGCGGGGGGGAGCAGTTCTTC
cdr3_aa: CASSMPSGGEQFF
v_call: TRBV19
d_call: TRBD2
j_call: TRBJ2-1
clone_size: once

cdr3_nt: TGCGCCAGCCGTGACCTTTTTACTCGGGTTATAAACAATGAGCAGTTCTTC
cdr3_aa: CASRDLFTRVINNEQFF
v_call: TRBV5-1
d_call: NA
j_call: TRBJ2-1
clone_size: NA

cdr3_nt: TGTGCCAGCAGTCTGACAGGGGGTACTGAAGCTTTCTTT
cdr3_aa: CASSLTGGTEAFF
v_call: TRBV4-2
d_call: TRBD1
j_call: TRBJ1-1
clone_size: NA

cdr3_nt: TGTGCCAGCAGACCGTTCACCGGGACCGGGGCGGGATATGGCTACACCTTC
cdr3_aa: CASRPFTGTGAGYGYTF
v_call: TRBV28
d_call: NA
j_call: TRBJ1-2
clone_size: NA

cdr3_nt: TGCAGCGTGGAGGCTACAGGGGCCGAGCAGTACTTC
cdr3_aa: CSVEATGAEQYF
v_call: TRBV29-1
d_call: TRBD1
j_call: TRBJ2-7
clone_size: once

cdr3_nt: TGCGCCAGCAGCTCGGGACAGCCTAATGAAAAACTGTTTTTT
cdr3_aa: CASSSGQPNEKLFF
v_call: TRBV5-1
d_call: TRBD1
j_call: TRBJ1-4
clone_size: few

cdr3_nt: TGTGCCAGCAGCCCAGGACAGAATAGCAATCAGCCCCAGCATTTT
cdr3_aa: CASSPGQNSNQPQHF
v_call: TRBV11-2
d_call: NA
j_call: TRBJ1-5
clone_size: NA

cdr3_nt: TGTGCCACCAGACAGGGGCAGGGGACTAACTATGGCTACACCTTC
cdr3_aa: CATRQGQGTNYGYTF
v_call: TRBV27
d_call: TRBD1
j_call: TRBJ1-2
clone_size: NA

cdr3_nt: TGTGCCAGCAGTCTGACTAGCGGGAGGCGGAATACGCAGTATTTT
cdr3_aa: CASSLTSGRRNTQYF
v_call: TRBV28
d_call: TRBD2
j_call: TRBJ2-3
clone_size: NA

cdr3_nt: TGTGCCAGCAGCCCCGGTAATGGAGGGAGCTCCTACGAGCAGTACTTC
cdr3_aa: CASSPGNGGSSYEQYF
v_call: TRBV3-1/TRBV3-2
d_call: NA
j_call: TRBJ2-7
clone_size: NA

cdr3_nt: TGTGCCAGCAGCTCCCCCTTTGGCGGGAGGGAGAGTACGCAGTATTTT
cdr3_aa: CASSSPFGGRESTQYF
v_call: TRBV13
d_call: TRBD2
j_call: TRBJ2-3
clone_size: NA

cdr3_nt: TGTGCCAGTAGTAAATCTAGCGGGAGCCCCGGCACAGATACGCAGTATTTT
cdr3_aa: CASSKSSGSPGTDTQYF
v_call: TRBV19
d_call: TRBD2
j_call: TRBJ2-3
clone_size: NA

cdr3_nt: TGTGCCAGCAGCCCCGGGGAGGTCCGCCTGAGCTACACCTTC
cdr3_aa: CASSPGEVRLSYTF
v_call: TRBV7-2
d_call: NA
j_call: TRBJ1-2
clone_size: NA

cdr3_nt: TGTGCCAGCCAACCTCTGGGGCCGCCCACAGATACGCAGTATTTT
cdr3_aa: CASQPLGPPTDTQYF
v_call: TRBV28
d_call: NA
j_call: TRBJ2-3
clone_size: NA

cdr3_nt: TGTGCCAGCAGCCAAGACGGGACAGGGGCCCGGGAGCAGTACTTC
cdr3_aa: CASSQDGTGAREQYF
v_call: TRBV14
d_call: TRBD1
j_call: TRBJ2-7
clone_size: NA

cdr3_nt: TGTGCCAGCAGCGTAGACAGGGGGCAAGAGACCCAGTACTTC
cdr3_aa: CASSVDRGQETQYF
v_call: TRBV9
d_call: TRBD1
j_call: TRBJ2-5
clone_size: few

cdr3_nt: TGCAGCGTGGCCGACTACTACGAGCAGTACTTC
cdr3_aa: CSVADYYEQYF
v_call: TRBV29-1
d_call: NA
j_call: TRBJ2-7
clone_size: NA

cdr3_nt: TGTGCCAGCAGCCAAGAGATCCACGGACAGGGGGCTGACGGCTACACCTTC
cdr3_aa: CASSQEIHGQGADGYTF
v_call: TRBV3-1/TRBV3-2
d_call: TRBD1
j_call: TRBJ1-2
clone_size: NA